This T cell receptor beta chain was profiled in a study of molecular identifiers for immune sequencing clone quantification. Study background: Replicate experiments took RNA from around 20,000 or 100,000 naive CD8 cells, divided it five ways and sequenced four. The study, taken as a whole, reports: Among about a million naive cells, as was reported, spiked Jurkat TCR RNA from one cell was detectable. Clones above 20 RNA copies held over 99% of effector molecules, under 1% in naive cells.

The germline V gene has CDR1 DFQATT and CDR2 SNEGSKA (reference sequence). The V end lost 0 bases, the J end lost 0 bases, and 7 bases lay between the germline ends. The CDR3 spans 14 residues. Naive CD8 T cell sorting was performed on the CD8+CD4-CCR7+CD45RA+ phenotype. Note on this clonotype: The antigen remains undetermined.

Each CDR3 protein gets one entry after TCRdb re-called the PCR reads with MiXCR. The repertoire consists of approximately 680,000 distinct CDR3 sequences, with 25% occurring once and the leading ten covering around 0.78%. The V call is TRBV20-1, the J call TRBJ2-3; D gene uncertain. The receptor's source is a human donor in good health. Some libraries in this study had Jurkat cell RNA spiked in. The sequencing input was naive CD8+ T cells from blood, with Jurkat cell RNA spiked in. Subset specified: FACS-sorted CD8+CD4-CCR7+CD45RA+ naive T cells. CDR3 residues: CSARDLGSTDTQYF. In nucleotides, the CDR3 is TGCAGTGCTAGAGATCTTGGGAGCACAGATACGCAGTATTTT.